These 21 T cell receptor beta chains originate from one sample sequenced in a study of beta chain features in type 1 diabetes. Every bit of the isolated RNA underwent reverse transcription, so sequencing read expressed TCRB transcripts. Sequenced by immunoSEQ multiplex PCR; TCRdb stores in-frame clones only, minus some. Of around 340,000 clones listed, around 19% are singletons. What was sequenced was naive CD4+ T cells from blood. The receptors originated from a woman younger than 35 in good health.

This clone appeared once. The CDR3 loop is CSVESIGRETQYF. The CDR3 DNA sequence: TGCAGCGTTGAGTCGATAGGGAGGGAGACCCAGTACTTC. The chain uses TRBV29-1 and TRBJ2-5, with TRBD2 as a possible D gene (6 bases). The CDR3 has 13 amino acids. Trimming left V 3 bases short and J 5 bases short, with 13 bases between. The V gene's germline CDR1 is SQVTM and CDR2 ANQGSEA.

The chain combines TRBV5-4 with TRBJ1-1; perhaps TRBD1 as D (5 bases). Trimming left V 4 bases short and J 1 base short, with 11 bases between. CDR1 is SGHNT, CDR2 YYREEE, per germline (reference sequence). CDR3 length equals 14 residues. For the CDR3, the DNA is TGTGCCAGCAGCCTACAGGTCCCGAACACTGAAGCTTTCTTT. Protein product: CASSLQVPNTEAFF.

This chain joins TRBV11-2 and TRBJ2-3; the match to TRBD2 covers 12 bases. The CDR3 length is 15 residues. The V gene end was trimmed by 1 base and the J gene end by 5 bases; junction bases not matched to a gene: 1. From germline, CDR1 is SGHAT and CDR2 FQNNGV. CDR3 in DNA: TGTGCCAGCAGCTTAGGGGGACTAGCGGGAGATACGCAGTATTTT. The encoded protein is CASSLGGLAGDTQYF.

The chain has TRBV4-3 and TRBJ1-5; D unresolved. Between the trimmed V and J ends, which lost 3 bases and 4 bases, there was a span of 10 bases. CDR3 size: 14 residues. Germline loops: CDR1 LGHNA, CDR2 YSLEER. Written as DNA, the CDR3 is TGCGCCAGCAGCCAGCGGACGGGGAATCAGCCCCAGCATTTT. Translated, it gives CASSQRTGNQPQHF.

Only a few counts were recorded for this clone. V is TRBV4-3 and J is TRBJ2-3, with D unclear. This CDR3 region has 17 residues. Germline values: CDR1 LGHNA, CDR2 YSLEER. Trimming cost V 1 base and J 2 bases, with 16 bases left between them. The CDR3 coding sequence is TGCGCCAGCAGCCAAGCAAGTCACAGCCTATCCACAGATACGCAGTATTTT. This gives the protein CASSQASHSLSTDTQYF.

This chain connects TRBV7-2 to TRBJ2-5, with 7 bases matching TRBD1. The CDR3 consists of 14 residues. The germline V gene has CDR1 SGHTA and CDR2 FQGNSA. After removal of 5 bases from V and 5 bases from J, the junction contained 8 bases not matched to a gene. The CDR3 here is CASSRAGGSETQYF. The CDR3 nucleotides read TGTGCCAGCAGCCGCGCAGGGGGTTCCGAGACCCAGTACTTC.

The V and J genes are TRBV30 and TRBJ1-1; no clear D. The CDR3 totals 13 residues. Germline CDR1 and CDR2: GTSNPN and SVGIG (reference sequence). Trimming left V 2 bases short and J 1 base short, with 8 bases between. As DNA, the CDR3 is TGTGCCTGGAGTACTATGACGAACACTGAAGCTTTCTTT. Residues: CAWSTMTNTEAFF. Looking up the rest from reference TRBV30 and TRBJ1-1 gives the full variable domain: SQTIHQWPATLVQPVGSPLSLECTVEGTSNPNLYWYRQAAGRGLQLLFYSVGIGQISSEVPQNLSASRPQDRQFILSSKKLLLSDSGFYLCAWSTMTNTEAFFGQGTRLTVV.

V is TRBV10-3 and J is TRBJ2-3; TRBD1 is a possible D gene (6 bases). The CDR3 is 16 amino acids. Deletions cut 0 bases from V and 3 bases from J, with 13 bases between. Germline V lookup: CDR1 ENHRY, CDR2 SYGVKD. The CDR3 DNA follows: TGTGCCATCAGTGAGTCGACAGGCAAAGGGACAGATACGCAGTATTTT. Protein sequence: CAISESTGKGTDTQYF.

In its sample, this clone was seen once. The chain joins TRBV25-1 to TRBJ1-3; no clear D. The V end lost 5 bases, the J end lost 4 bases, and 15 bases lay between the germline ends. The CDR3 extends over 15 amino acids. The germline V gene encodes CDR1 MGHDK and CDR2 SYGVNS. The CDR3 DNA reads TGTGCCAGCAGTCGAAGCCCAGGTCCCGGAAACACCATATATTTT. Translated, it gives CASSRSPGPGNTIYF.

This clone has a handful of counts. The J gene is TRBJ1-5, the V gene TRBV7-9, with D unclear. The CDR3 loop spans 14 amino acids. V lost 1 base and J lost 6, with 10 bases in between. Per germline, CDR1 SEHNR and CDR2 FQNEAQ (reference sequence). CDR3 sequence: CASSLDRYSQPQHF. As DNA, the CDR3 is TGTGCCAGCAGCTTAGATCGGTATAGTCAGCCCCAGCATTTT.

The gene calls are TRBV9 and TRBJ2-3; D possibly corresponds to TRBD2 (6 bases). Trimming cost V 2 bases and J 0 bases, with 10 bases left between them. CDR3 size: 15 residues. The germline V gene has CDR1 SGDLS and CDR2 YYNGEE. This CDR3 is CASSVIAASTDTQYF. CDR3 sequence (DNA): TGTGCCAGCAGCGTGATAGCGGCTAGCACAGATACGCAGTATTTT.

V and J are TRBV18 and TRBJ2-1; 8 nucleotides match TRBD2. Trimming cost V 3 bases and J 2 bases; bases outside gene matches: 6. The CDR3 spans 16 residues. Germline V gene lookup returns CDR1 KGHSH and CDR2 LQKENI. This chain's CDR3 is CASSPPRTSPYNEQFF. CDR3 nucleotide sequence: TGTGCCAGCTCACCGCCAAGGACTAGCCCCTACAATGAGCAGTTCTTC.

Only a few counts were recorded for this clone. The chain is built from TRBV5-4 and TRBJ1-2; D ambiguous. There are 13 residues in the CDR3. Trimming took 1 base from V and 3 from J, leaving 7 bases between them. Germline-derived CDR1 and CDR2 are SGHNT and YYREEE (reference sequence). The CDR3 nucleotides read TGTGCCAGCAGCTTGCGGGGTGACTATGGCTACACCTTC. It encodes CASSLRGDYGYTF.

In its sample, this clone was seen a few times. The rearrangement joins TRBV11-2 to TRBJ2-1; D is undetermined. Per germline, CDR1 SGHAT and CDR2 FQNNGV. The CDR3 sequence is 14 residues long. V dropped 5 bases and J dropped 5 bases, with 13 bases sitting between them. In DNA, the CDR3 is TGTGCCAGCAGCCCCCTTAGCATGCACAATGAGCAGTTCTTC. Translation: CASSPLSMHNEQFF.

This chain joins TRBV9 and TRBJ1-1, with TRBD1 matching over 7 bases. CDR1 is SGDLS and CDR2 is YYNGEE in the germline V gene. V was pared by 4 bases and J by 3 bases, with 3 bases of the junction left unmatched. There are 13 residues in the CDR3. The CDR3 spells CASSLDRDTEAFF. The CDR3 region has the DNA TGTGCCAGCAGCCTCGACAGGGACACTGAAGCTTTCTTT.

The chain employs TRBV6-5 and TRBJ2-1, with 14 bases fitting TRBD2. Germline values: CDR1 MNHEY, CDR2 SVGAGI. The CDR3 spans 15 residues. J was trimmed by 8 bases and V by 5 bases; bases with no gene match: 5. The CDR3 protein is CASSRLAGGSYEQFF. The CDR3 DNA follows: TGTGCCAGCAGTCGACTAGCGGGAGGGTCGTATGAGCAGTTCTTC.

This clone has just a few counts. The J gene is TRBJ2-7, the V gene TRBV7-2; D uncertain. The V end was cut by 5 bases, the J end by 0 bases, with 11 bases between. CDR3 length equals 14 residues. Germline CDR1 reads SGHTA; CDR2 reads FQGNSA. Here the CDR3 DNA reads TGTGCCAGCAGCCCCTGGCAAAGCTCCTACGAGCAGTACTTC. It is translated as CASSPWQSSYEQYF.

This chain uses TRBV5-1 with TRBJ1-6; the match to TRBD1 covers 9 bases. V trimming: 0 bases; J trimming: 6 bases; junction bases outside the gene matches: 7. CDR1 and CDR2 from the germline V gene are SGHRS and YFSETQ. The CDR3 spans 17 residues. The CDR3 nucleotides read TGCGCCAGCAGCTTGGGATGGACAGGGGTTACTAATTCACCCCTCCACTTT. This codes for CASSLGWTGVTNSPLHF.

The CDR3 DNA sequence: TGTGCCAGCAGCCTAGCGGGGAGAGAGCAGTTCTTC. Protein product: CASSLAGREQFF. The rearrangement uses TRBV5-4 and TRBJ2-1; 9 positions match TRBD2. The V gene's germline CDR1 is SGHNT and CDR2 YYREEE (reference sequence). The CDR3 covers 12 residues. Trimming took 4 bases from V and 10 from J; bases not matched to a gene: 3. The full variable domain, with the rest looked up from reference TRBV5-4 and TRBJ2-1, is ETGVTQSPTHLIKTRGQQVTLRCSSQSGHNTVSWYQQALGQGPQFIFQYYREEENGRGNFPPRFSGLQFPNYSSELNVNALELDDSALYLCASSLAGREQFFGPGTRLTVL.

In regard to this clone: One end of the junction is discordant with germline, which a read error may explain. As DNA, the CDR3 is TGTGCCTGGAGTGTCAAAGGCAGAGACTACGGCTACACCTTC. Its protein is CAWSVKGRDYGYTF. The genes are TRBV30 and TRBJ1-2; D is undetermined. CDR1 GTSNPN and CDR2 SVGIG come from the germline V gene (reference sequence). CDR3 length equals 14 residues. Looking up the rest from reference TRBV30 and TRBJ1-2 gives the full variable domain: SQTIHQWPATLVQPVGSPLSLECTVEGTSNPNLYWYRQAAGRGLQLLFYSVGIGQISSEVPQNLSASRPQDRQFILSSKKLLLSDSGFYLCAWSVKGRDYGYTFGSGTRLTVV.

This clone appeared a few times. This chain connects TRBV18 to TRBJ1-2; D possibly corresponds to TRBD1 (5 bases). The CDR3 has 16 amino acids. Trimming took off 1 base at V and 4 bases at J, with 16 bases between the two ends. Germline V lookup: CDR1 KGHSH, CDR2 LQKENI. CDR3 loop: CASSPRVWRGGYGYTF. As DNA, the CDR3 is TGTGCCAGCTCACCACGGGTCTGGAGGGGTGGCTATGGCTACACCTTC. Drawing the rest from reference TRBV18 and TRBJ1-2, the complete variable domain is NAGVMQNPRHLVRRRGQEARLRCSPMKGHSHVYWYRQLPEEGLKFMVYLQKENIIDESGMPKERFSAEFPKEGPSILRIQQVVRGDSAAYFCASSPRVWRGGYGYTFGSGTRLTVV.